The sample holds many counts of the clone carrying this T cell receptor beta chain. This CDR3 has 12 residues. Germline values: CDR1 LNHDA, CDR2 SQIVND (reference sequence). V lost 4 bases to trimming and J lost 6 bases; unmatched junction nucleotides: 2. According to the study, genomic DNA was the template for TCR beta VDJ and CDR3 profiling. TCRdb re-analysed the reads in MiXCR, keeping a single row per CDR3 protein. The sample has approximately 380,000 distinct CDR3 sequences, 55% to 70% seen once. The record originates from a study of CD8+CD57+ T cells in acquired aplastic anemia. The V gene is TRBV19, the J gene TRBJ1-1; 7 bases align to TRBD1. The sample consisted of sorted CD4+, CD8+, or CD8+CD57+ T cells (not recorded which) from PBMCs. This sequence was found in a human donor in good health, serving as a control. The CDR3 DNA is TGTGCCAGTAGTACCACAGGGGCTGAAGCTTTCTTT. It encodes CASSTTGAEAFF.